This T cell receptor (beta chain) is drawn from a study of T cells in Graves' hyperthyroidism and ophthalmopathy. From RNA transcripts, TCR beta CDR3 regions were amplified. Initially, a first-round RT-PCR of the TCR CDR3 employed the HTBI primer set. TCRdb independently ran MiXCR on the multiplex PCR reads; one entry per CDR3 protein. The sample has 500,000 to 650,000 distinct CDR3 sequences, around 15% seen once. Graves' hyperthyroidism was deemed stable given no ophthalmopathy progression within 18 months. Patients were excluded for uncontrolled infection, other autoimmune disease, pregnancy or lactation. Isolation of PBMCs was performed on 9.5 to 10 ml fresh peripheral blood. The CDR3 contains 14 residues. CDR1 is MNHEY and CDR2 is SVGEGT in the germline V gene. V lost 0 bases and J 9 bases, leaving 14 bases between the germline ends.

This sequence was found in a woman between 40 and 55 years old with Graves' hyperthyroidism. V is TRBV6-2 or TRBV6-3 and J is TRBJ1-1; TRBD1 might be the D (5 bases). The sequencing input was blood. The CDR3 loop reads CASSYSGVQPQAFF. In nucleotides, the CDR3 is TGTGCCAGCAGTTACTCGGGGGTCCAGCCGCAAGCTTTCTTT.